The rows below give T cell receptor beta chains drawn from one sample of a study of CD8 T cells in ankylosing spondylitis. TCRdb independently ran MiXCR on the 5' RACE reads; one entry per CDR3 protein. The sample holds fewer than 550,000 distinct CDR3 sequences, about 5% seen once. The material sequenced was blood, either unsorted or a sorted T cell fraction (not recorded which). The receptors shown here come from a male donor with ankylosing spondylitis. CDR3s include the opening cysteine and the closing phenylalanine or tryptophan. Fields, in order: J gene, V gene, D gene, clone size, CDR3 protein, CDR3 DNA. The D gene is left open where the match is weak. Clone size is not always given. Where it is, it says once, few, many or a class for expanded clones.

TRBJ2-5 TRBV6-8 . . CASRGPPGRQETQYF TGTGCCAGCAGAGGACCACCTGGGAGGCAAGAGACCCAGTACTTC
TRBJ2-1 TRBV5-1 . many CASRDQWGDYNEQFF TGCGCCAGCAGGGACCAGTGGGGAGACTACAATGAGCAGTTCTTC
TRBJ1-4 TRBV5-1 . few CASSLRTEGEKLFF TGCGCCAGCAGCTTGAGGACAGAGGGGGAAAAACTGTTTTTT
TRBJ2-5 TRBV4-1 . few CASSQDLETQYF TGCGCCAGCAGCCAAGATCTCGAGACCCAGTACTTC
TRBJ2-2 TRBV5-1 TRBD2 many CASSFVSGGTGELFF TGCGCCAGCAGCTTCGTCAGCGGGGGAACCGGGGAGCTGTTTTTT
TRBJ1-4 TRBV6-1 TRBD1 few CASRAGTGLEKLFF TGTGCCAGCAGGGCCGGGACAGGGCTTGAAAAACTGTTTTTT
TRBJ1-2 TRBV7-6 . many CASSPQTGPYGYTF TGTGCCAGCAGCCCTCAGACAGGCCCCTATGGCTACACCTTC
TRBJ2-1 TRBV20-1 TRBD1 . CSATDGTARAYNEQFF TGCAGTGCCACAGATGGGACAGCTCGTGCCTACAATGAGCAGTTCTTC
TRBJ2-7 TRBV7-2 . many CASSRMDSPAYEQYF TGTGCCAGCAGCCGTATGGACAGCCCAGCCTACGAGCAGTACTTC
TRBJ2-5 TRBV7-2 TRBD1 many CASSIQGSETQYF TGTGCCAGCAGCATACAGGGGAGCGAGACCCAGTACTTC
TRBJ2-1 TRBV11-1 TRBD2 many CASSPRLAVYNEQFF TGTGCCAGCAGCCCCCGGCTAGCGGTCTACAATGAGCAGTTCTTC
TRBJ1-6 TRBV3-1 . few CASSPLLTAYGLLHF TGTGCCAGCAGCCCCTTACTGACGGCATATGGACTCCTCCACTTT
TRBJ1-2 TRBV4-2 . many CASSQDLFGLGYTF TGTGCCAGCAGCCAAGATCTATTCGGGTTGGGCTACACCTTC
TRBJ2-1 TRBV7-2 . few CASSPPSARTYNEQFF TGTGCCAGCAGCCCCCCGAGCGCAAGAACCTACAATGAGCAGTTCTTC
TRBJ1-3 TRBV5-4 . many CASSFGGANGNTIYF TGTGCCAGCAGCTTTGGCGGGGCAAATGGAAACACCATATATTTT
TRBJ1-4 TRBV5-1 . many CASSPSGRTNEKLFF TGCGCCAGCAGCCCCTCAGGGCGGACTAATGAAAAACTGTTTTTT
TRBJ2-2 TRBV6-6 . few CANWDHQVGELFF TGTGCCAACTGGGACCATCAGGTCGGGGAGCTGTTTTTT
TRBJ2-5 TRBV20-1 . many CSARGRSETQYF TGCAGTGCTAGAGGCCGGTCAGAGACCCAGTACTTC
TRBJ2-5 TRBV3-1 . . CASSRRTRDQETQYF TGTGCCAGCAGCCGAAGGACGAGAGACCAAGAGACCCAGTACTTC
TRBJ2-7 TRBV6-5 TRBD1 many CASSYSPGTGSNEQYF TGTGCCAGCAGTTACTCCCCCGGGACAGGGTCGAACGAGCAGTACTTC
TRBJ2-7 TRBV27 TRBD1 many CASSLFPRGTGPYEQYF TGTGCCAGCAGTTTATTCCCCAGGGGGACAGGTCCCTACGAGCAGTACTTC
TRBJ2-3 TRBV5-1 . many CASSPSDTDTQYF TGCGCCAGCAGCCCATCCGACACAGATACGCAGTATTTT
TRBJ1-5 TRBV7-3 . many CASSPGDNQPQHF TGTGCCAGCAGCCCAGGAGATAATCAGCCCCAGCATTTT
TRBJ2-1 TRBV5-1 TRBD1 . CASTWGQSYNEQFF TGCGCCAGCACCTGGGGACAGTCCTACAATGAGCAGTTCTTC
TRBJ2-6 TRBV7-7 . many CASSFLPGGTAISGANVLTF TGTGCTAGCAGCTTCCTACCCGGCGGGACAGCAATATCTGGGGCCAACGTCCTGACTTTC
TRBJ2-1 TRBV10-3 . many CAISGDSASSYNEQFF TGTGCCATCAGTGGAGATAGCGCTTCCTCCTACAATGAGCAGTTCTTC
TRBJ2-7 TRBV12-3/TRBV12-4 TRBD2 many CASSSPFSGGVYEQYF TGTGCCAGCAGTTCCCCCTTTAGCGGGGGGGTTTACGAGCAGTACTTC
TRBJ2-2 TRBV20-1 TRBD2 many CSAGRTGELFF TGCAGTGCCGGGAGGACCGGGGAGCTGTTTTTT
TRBJ2-4 TRBV12-5 . few CASARGLENIQYF TGTGCTAGTGCCCGGGGGTTGGAAAACATTCAGTACTTC